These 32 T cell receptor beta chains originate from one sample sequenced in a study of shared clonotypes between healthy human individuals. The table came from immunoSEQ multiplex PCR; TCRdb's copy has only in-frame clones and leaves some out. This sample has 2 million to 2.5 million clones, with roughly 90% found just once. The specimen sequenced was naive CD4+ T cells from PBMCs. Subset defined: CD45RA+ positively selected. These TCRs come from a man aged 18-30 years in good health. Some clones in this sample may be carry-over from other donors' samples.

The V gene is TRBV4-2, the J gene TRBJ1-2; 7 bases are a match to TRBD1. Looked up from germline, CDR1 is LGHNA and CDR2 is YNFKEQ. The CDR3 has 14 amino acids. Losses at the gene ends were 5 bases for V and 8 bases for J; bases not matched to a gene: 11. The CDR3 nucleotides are TGTGCCAGCAGCACGGGAACAGGGGCTGGCGGCTACACCTTC. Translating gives CASSTGTGAGGYTF.

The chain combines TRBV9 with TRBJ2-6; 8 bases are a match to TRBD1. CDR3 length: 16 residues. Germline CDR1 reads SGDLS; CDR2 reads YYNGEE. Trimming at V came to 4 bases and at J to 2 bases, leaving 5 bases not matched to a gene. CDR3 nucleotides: TGTGCCAGCAGCCCAACGGACAGGGCTGGGGCCAACGTCCTGACTTTC. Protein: CASSPTDRAGANVLTF.

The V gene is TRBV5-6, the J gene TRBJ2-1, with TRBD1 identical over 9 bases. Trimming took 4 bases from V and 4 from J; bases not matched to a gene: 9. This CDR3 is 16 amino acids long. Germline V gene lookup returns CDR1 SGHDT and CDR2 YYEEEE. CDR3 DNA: TGTGCCAGCAGCGTAACCCGGACAGGGGATTACAATGAGCAGTTCTTC. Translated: CASSVTRTGDYNEQFF.

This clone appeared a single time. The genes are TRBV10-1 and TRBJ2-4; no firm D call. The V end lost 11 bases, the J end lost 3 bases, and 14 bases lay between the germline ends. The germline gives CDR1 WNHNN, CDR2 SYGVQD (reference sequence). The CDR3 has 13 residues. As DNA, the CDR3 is TGCGCCCTCCTTAGGGAACACAAAAACATTCAGTACTTC. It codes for CALLREHKNIQYF.

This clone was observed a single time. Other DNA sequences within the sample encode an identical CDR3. The CDR3 sequence is CSARGIDTQYF. The CDR3 DNA follows: TGCAGTGCTAGAGGTATAGATACGCAGTATTTT. V gene TRBV20-1 combines with J gene TRBJ2-3; D uncertain. This CDR3 region has 11 residues. Germline CDR1 is DFQATT and CDR2 is SNEGSKA (reference sequence). Trimming took 1 base from V and 5 from J, leaving 4 bases between them.

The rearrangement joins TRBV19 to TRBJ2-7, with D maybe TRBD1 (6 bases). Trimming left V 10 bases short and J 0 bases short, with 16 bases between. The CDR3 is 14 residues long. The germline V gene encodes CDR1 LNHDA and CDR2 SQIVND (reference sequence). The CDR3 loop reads CATSGQGPSYEQYF. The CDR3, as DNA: TGTGCCACATCGGGCCAGGGGCCCTCCTACGAGCAGTACTTC.

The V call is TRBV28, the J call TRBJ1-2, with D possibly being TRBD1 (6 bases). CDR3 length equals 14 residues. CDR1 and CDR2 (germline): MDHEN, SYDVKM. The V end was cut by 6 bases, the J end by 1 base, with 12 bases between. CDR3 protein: CASSETGDNYGYTF. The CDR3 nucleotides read TGTGCCAGCAGCGAGACAGGAGATAACTATGGCTACACCTTC.

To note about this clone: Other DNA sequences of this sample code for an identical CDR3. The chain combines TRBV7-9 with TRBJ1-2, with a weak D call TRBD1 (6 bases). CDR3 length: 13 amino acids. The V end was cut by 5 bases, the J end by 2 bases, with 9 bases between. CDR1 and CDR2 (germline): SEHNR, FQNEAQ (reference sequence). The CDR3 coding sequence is TGTGCCAGCAGCCTTCAGGGGAACTATGGCTACACCTTC. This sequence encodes CASSLQGNYGYTF.

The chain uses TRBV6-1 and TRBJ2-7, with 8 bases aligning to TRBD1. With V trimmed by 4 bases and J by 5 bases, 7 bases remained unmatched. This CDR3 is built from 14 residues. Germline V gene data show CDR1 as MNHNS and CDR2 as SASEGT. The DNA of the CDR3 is TGTGCCAGCAGTGCAAGACAGGGGAACGACGAGCAGTACTTC. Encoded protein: CASSARQGNDEQYF.

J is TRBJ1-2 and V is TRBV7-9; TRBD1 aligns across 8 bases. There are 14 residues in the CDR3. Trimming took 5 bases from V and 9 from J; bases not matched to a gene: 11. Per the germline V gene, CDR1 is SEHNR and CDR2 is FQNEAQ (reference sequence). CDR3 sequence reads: CASSHDGQGGSYTF. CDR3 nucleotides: TGTGCCAGCAGCCACGACGGACAGGGAGGGAGCTACACCTTC.

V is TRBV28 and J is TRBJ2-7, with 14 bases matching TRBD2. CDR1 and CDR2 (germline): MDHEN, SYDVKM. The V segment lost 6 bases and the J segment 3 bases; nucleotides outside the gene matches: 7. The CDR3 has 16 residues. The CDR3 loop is CASSQAGLAGDYEQYF. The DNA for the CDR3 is TGTGCCAGCAGCCAAGCGGGACTAGCGGGAGACTACGAGCAGTACTTC.

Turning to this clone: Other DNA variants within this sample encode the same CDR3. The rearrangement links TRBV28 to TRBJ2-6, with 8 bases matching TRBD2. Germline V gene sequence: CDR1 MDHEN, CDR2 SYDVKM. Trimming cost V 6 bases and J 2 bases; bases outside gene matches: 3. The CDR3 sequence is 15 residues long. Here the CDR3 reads CASSFGRAGANVLTF. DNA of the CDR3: TGTGCCAGCAGCTTCGGGAGGGCTGGGGCCAACGTCCTGACTTTC.

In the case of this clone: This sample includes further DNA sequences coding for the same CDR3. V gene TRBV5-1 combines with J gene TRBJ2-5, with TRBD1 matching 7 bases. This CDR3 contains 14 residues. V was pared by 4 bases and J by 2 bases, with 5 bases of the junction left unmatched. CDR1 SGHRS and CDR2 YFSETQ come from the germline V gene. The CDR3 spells CASSPQGSQETQYF. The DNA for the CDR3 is TGCGCCAGCAGCCCACAGGGGTCTCAAGAGACCCAGTACTTC.

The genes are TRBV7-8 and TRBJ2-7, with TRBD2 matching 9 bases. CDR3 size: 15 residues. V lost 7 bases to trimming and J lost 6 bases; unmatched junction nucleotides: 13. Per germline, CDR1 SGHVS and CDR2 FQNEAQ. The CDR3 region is CASNRPGLASPEQYF. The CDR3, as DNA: TGTGCCAGCAACAGACCGGGACTAGCTTCCCCCGAGCAGTACTTC.

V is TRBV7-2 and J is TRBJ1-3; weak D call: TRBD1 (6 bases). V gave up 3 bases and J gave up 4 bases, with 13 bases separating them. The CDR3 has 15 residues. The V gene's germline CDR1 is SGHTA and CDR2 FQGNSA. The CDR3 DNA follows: TGTGCCAGCAGCTTCGCCAGGGGTGCAGGAAACACCATATATTTT. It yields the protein CASSFARGAGNTIYF.

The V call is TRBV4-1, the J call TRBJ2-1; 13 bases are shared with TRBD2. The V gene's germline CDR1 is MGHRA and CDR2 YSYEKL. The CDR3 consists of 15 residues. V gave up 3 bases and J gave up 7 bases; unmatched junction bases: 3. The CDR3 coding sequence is TGCGCCAGCAGCCATGGACTAGCGGGAGTTAATGAGCAGTTCTTC. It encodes CASSHGLAGVNEQFF.

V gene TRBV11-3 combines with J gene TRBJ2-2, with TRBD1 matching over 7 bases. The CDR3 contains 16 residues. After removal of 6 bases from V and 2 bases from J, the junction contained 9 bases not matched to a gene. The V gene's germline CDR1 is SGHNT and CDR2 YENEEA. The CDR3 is CASSGPGQRNTGELFF. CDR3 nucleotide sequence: TGTGCCAGCAGTGGCCCGGGACAGCGAAACACCGGGGAGCTGTTTTTT.

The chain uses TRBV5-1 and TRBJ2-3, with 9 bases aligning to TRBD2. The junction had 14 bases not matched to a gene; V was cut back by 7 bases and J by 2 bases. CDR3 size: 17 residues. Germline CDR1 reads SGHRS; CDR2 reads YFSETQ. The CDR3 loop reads CASRDTGLARSTDTQYF. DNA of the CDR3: TGCGCCAGCCGGGACACCGGACTAGCGAGATCCACAGATACGCAGTATTTT.

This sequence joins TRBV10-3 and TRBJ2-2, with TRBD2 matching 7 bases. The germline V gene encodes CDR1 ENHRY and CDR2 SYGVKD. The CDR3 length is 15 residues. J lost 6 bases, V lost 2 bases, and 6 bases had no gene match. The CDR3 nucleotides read TGTGCCATCAGTGAGAGCGGGACCGGAGCCGGGGAGCTGTTTTTT. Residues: CAISESGTGAGELFF.

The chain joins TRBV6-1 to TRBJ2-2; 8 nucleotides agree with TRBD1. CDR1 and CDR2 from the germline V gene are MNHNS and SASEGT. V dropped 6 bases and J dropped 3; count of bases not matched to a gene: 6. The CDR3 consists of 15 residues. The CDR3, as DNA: TGTGCCAGCAGCAGGGGGCCGGTGGACACCGGGGAGCTGTTTTTT. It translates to CASSRGPVDTGELFF.

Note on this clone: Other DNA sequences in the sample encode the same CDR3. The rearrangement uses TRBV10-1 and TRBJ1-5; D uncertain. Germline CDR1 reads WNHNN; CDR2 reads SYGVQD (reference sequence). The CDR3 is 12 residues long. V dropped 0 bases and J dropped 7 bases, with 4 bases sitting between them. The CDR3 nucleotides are TGCGCCAGCAGTGAGTCGTCGCAGCCCCAGCATTTT. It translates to CASSESSQPQHF.

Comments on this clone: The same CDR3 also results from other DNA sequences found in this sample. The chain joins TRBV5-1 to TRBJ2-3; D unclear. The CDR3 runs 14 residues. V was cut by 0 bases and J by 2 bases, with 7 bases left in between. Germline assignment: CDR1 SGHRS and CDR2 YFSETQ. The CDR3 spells CASSLGQYTDTQYF. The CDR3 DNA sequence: TGCGCCAGCAGCTTGGGGCAGTACACAGATACGCAGTATTTT.

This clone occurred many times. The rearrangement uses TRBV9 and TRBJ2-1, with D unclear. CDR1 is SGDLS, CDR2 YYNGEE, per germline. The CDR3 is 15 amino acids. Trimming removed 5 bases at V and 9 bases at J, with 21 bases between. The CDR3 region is CASSSNDSPRLEQFF. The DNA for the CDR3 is TGTGCCAGCAGTTCAAACGATAGCCCCCGTCTTGAGCAGTTCTTC.

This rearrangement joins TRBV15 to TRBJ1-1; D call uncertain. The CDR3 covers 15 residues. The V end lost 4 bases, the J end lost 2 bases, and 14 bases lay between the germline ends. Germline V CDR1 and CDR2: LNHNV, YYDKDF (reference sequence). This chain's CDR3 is CATSTTGWANTEAFF. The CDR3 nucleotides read TGTGCCACCAGCACGACTGGGTGGGCAAACACTGAAGCTTTCTTT. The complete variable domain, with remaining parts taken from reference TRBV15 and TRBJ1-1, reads DAMVIQNPRYQVTQFGKPVTLSCSQTLNHNVMYWYQQKSSQAPKLLFHYYDKDFNNEADTPDNFQSRRPNTSFCFLDIRSPGLGDTAMYLCATSTTGWANTEAFFGQGTRLTVV.

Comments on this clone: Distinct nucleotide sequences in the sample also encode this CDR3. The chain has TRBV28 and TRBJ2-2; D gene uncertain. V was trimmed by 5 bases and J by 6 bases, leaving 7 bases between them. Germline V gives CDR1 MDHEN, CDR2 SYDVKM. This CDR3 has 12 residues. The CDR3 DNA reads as TGTGCCAGCAGTCCTCTCGCCGGGGAGCTGTTTTTT. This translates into CASSPLAGELFF.

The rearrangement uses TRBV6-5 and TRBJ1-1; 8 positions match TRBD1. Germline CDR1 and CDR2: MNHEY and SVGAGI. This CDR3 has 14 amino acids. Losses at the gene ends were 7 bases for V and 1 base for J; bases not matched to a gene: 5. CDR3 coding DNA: TGTGCCAGCACCTTGGACAGGGAGAACACTGAAGCTTTCTTT. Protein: CASTLDRENTEAFF.

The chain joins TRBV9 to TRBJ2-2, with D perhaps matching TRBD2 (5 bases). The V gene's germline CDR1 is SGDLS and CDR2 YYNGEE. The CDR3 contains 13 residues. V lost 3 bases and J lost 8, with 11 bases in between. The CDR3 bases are TGTGCCAGCAGCGAATTTCCGGGAGGGGAGCTGTTTTTT. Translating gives CASSEFPGGELFF.

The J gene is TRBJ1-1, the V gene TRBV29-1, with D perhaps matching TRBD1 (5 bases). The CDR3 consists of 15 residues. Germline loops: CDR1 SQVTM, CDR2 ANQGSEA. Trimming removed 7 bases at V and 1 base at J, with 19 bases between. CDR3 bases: TGCAGCGCGGGGGGGTCGTCCCTCAAGAACACTGAAGCTTTCTTT. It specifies CSAGGSSLKNTEAFF.

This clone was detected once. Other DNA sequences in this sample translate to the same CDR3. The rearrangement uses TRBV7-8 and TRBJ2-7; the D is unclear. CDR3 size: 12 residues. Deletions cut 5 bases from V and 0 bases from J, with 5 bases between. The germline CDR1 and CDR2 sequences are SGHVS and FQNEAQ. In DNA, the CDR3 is TGTGCCAGCAGCCAGAACTCCTACGAGCAGTACTTC. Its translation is CASSQNSYEQYF.

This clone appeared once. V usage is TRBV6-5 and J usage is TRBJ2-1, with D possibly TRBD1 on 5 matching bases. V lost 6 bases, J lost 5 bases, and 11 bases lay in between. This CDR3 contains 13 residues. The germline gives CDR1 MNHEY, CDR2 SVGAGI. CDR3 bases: TGTGCCAGCAGCCGAGGACAAAACAATGAGCAGTTCTTC. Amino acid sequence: CASSRGQNNEQFF.

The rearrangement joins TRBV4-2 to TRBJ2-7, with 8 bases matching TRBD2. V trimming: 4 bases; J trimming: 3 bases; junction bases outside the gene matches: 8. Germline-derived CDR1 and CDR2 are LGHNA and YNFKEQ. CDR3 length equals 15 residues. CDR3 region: CASSPQRERFYEQYF. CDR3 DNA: TGTGCCAGCAGCCCCCAGCGGGAGAGGTTCTACGAGCAGTACTTC.

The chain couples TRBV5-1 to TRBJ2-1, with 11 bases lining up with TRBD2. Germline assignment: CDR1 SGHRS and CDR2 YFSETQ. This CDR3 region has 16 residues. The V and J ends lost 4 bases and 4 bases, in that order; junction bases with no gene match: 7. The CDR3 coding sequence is TGCGCCAGCAGCACGCCGGGACTAGCGGCGTACAATGAGCAGTTCTTC. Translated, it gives CASSTPGLAAYNEQFF.